This passage covers 14 T cell receptor beta chains from one sample sequenced in a study of shared T cell receptors in the human thymus. The data were produced by immunoSEQ multiplex PCR, yet TCRdb's version contains in-frame clones alone and is incomplete. The sample includes more than 550,000 clones, approximately 87% of them seen just once. These data were also filed under a second study, of human thymus T cells.

Sequenced sample: thymocytes. The origin of the receptors is a boy in the first two years of life with a congenital heart defect.

The chain has TRBV9 and TRBJ2-1; 8 bases align to TRBD2. The CDR3 totals 14 residues. With V trimmed by 3 bases and J by 3 bases, 2 bases remained unmatched. Germline CDR1 and CDR2: SGDLS and YYNGEE. The CDR3 is CASSASGSYNEQFF. For the CDR3, the DNA is TGTGCCAGCAGCGCGAGCGGGAGCTACAATGAGCAGTTCTTC.

V gene TRBV5-1 combines with J gene TRBJ2-7; 10 nucleotides match TRBD1. CDR1 and CDR2 from the germline V gene are SGHRS and YFSETQ. This CDR3 has 14 amino acids. V lost 4 bases, J lost 4 bases, and 5 bases stayed unmatched. CDR3 coding DNA: TGCGCCAGCAGCAATTCGGGACAGGGGTACGAGCAGTACTTC. Amino acids: CASSNSGQGYEQYF. The variable domain in full, with the rest retrieved from reference TRBV5-1 and TRBJ2-7, is KAGVTQTPRYLIKTRGQQVTLSCSPISGHRSVSWYQQTPGQGLQFLFEYFSETQRNKGNFPGRFSGRQFSNSRSEMNVSTLELGDSALYLCASSNSGQGYEQYFGPGTRLTVT.

This sequence joins TRBV30 and TRBJ1-2; maybe TRBD1 (5 bases). This CDR3 region has 12 residues. Trimming cost V 3 bases and J 4 bases, with 9 bases left between them. Germline V CDR1 and CDR2: GTSNPN, SVGIG (reference sequence). CDR3 amino acids: CAWRGRGYGYTF. The CDR3 coding sequence is TGTGCCTGGAGGGGGAGGGGCTATGGCTACACCTTC. The full variable domain, with the rest looked up from reference TRBV30 and TRBJ1-2, is SQTIHQWPATLVQPVGSPLSLECTVEGTSNPNLYWYRQAAGRGLQLLFYSVGIGQISSEVPQNLSASRPQDRQFILSSKKLLLSDSGFYLCAWRGRGYGYTFGSGTRLTVV.

This clone was observed once. The V gene is TRBV5-1, the J gene TRBJ2-7; the D gene is possibly TRBD2 (6 bases). The germline gives CDR1 SGHRS, CDR2 YFSETQ. This CDR3 contains 13 residues. Trimming took 7 bases from V and 0 from J, leaving 11 bases between them. DNA of the CDR3: TGCGCCAGCCGGCGGGGTGCCTCCTACGAGCAGTACTTC. Protein: CASRRGASYEQYF.

The chain is built from TRBV28 and TRBJ1-4; maybe TRBD1 (5 bases). In germline, CDR1 is MDHEN, CDR2 SYDVKM. Trimming shortened V by 11 bases and J by 8 bases, and 9 bases separated the two germline ends. This CDR3 has 10 residues. CDR3 region: CAVREEKLFF. The CDR3 bases are TGTGCCGTCAGGGAAGAAAAACTGTTTTTT. Combining the CDR3 with reference TRBV28 and TRBJ1-4 gives the whole variable domain DVKVTQSSRYLVKRTGEKVFLECVQDMDHENMFWYRQDPGLGLRLIYFSYDVKMKEKGDIPEGYSVSREKKERFSLILESASTNQTSMYLCAVREEKLFFGSGTQLSVL.

The CDR3 is CASSYSKDRDEQYF. In nucleotides, the CDR3 is TGTGCCAGCAGTTACTCCAAGGACAGGGACGAGCAGTACTTC. This rearrangement joins TRBV6-5 to TRBJ2-7, with 8 nucleotides matching TRBD1. Unmatched junction bases numbered 3, after V lost 0 bases and J lost 5 bases. The length of the CDR3 is 14 residues. The germline gives CDR1 MNHEY, CDR2 SVGAGI.

The V gene is TRBV20-1, the J gene TRBJ1-1; D remains unclear. Deletions cut 8 bases from V and 6 bases from J, with 13 bases between. Germline V gene data show CDR1 as DFQATT and CDR2 as SNEGSKA (reference sequence). The CDR3 is made up of 11 amino acids. The CDR3 DNA reads TGCAGTCCCCATGGAGCGGCTGAAGCTTTCTTT. Its translation is CSPHGAAEAFF.

This chain connects TRBV25-1 to TRBJ2-1; TRBD2 is a possible D gene (6 bases). V lost 6 bases and J 7 bases, leaving 22 bases between the germline ends. The CDR3 totals 16 residues. Germline assignment: CDR1 MGHDK and CDR2 SYGVNS. The CDR3 is CASRDEGGPLGNEQFF. CDR3 sequence (DNA): TGTGCCAGCAGAGATGAGGGAGGCCCCTTGGGGAATGAGCAGTTCTTC. The full variable domain, in which reference TRBV25-1 and TRBJ2-1 provide the parts outside the CDR3, is EADIYQTPRYLVIGTGKKITLECSQTMGHDKMYWYQQDPGMELHLIHYSYGVNSTEKGDLSSESTVSRIRTEHFPLTLESARPSHTSQYLCASRDEGGPLGNEQFFGPGTRLTVL.

The chain links TRBV9 to TRBJ2-7, with 8 positions matching TRBD2. The CDR3 is 16 amino acids. CDR1 is SGDLS and CDR2 is YYNGEE in the germline V gene. After removal of 0 bases from V and 0 bases from J, the junction contained 5 bases not matched to a gene. CDR3 loop: CASSVGGSGNSYEQYF. CDR3 DNA: TGTGCCAGCAGCGTAGGCGGTAGCGGGAACTCCTACGAGCAGTACTTC. Supplemented by reference TRBV9 and TRBJ2-7, the full variable domain reads DSGVTQTPKHLITATGQRVTLRCSPRSGDLSVYWYQQSLDQGLQFLIQYYNGEERAKGNILERFSAQQFPDLHSELNLSSLELGDSALYFCASSVGGSGNSYEQYFGPGTRLTVT.

The CDR3 here is CASSSPPAGGPPGTQYF. DNA for the CDR3: TGTGCCAGCAGCTCCCCCCCGGCGGGAGGACCCCCGGGGACCCAGTACTTC. This rearrangement joins TRBV7-9 to TRBJ2-5; TRBD2 aligns across 8 bases. In germline, CDR1 is SEHNR, CDR2 FQNEAQ (reference sequence). V gave up 4 bases and J gave up 7 bases; unmatched junction bases: 17. The CDR3 sequence is 17 residues long.

V usage is TRBV27 and J usage is TRBJ2-3, with 11 bases identical to TRBD2. The CDR3 loop spans 19 amino acids. J gave up 2 bases and V 5 bases, and 15 bases lay outside the gene matches. Germline V lookup: CDR1 MNHEY, CDR2 SMNVEV (reference sequence). The CDR3 coding sequence is TGTGCCAGCAGTCACAATCCACTAGCGGGAGATCCCCCCACAGATACGCAGTATTTT. The encoded protein is CASSHNPLAGDPPTDTQYF.

The chain has TRBV19 and TRBJ2-7, with a weak D call TRBD2 (5 bases). CDR3 length equals 14 residues. The germline V gene encodes CDR1 LNHDA and CDR2 SQIVND (reference sequence). V lost 3 bases and J 1 base, leaving 10 bases between the germline ends. CDR3 region: CASSIWTVSYEQYF. The CDR3 coding sequence is TGTGCCAGTAGTATCTGGACTGTTTCCTACGAGCAGTACTTC. The variable domain in full, with the rest retrieved from reference TRBV19 and TRBJ2-7, is DGGITQSPKYLFRKEGQNVTLSCEQNLNHDAMYWYRQDPGQGLRLIYYSQIVNDFQKGDIAEGYSVSREKKESFPLTVTSAQKNPTAFYLCASSIWTVSYEQYFGPGTRLTVT.

The chain uses TRBV14 and TRBJ1-4, with 7 positions matching TRBD1. CDR3 size: 14 residues. With 4 bases clipped from V and 8 bases from J, the junction kept 7 bases outside the gene matches. Germline V CDR1 and CDR2: SGHDN, FVKESK. The CDR3 region has the DNA TGTGCCAGCAGCCCCTCGACAGGGCGCGAAAAACTGTTTTTT. Translating it yields CASSPSTGREKLFF. The full variable domain, with the rest looked up from reference TRBV14 and TRBJ1-4, is EAGVTQFPSHSVIEKGQTVTLRCDPISGHDNLYWYRRVMGKEIKFLLHFVKESKQDESGMPNNRFLAERTGGTYSTLKVQPAELEDSGVYFCASSPSTGREKLFFGSGTQLSVL.

A note on this clone: At one of its ends the junction is not consistent with the germline gene, which may arise from a read error. Other DNA sequences in this sample translate to the same CDR3. V gene TRBV9 combines with J gene TRBJ1-6, with D possibly being TRBD1 (5 bases). CDR1 SGDLS and CDR2 YYNGEE come from the germline V gene. The CDR3 covers 15 residues. The CDR3 spells CASSVGRAGNSPLHF. DNA of the CDR3: TGTGCCAGCAGCGTTGGCAGGGCCGGTAATTCCCCCCTCCACTTT.